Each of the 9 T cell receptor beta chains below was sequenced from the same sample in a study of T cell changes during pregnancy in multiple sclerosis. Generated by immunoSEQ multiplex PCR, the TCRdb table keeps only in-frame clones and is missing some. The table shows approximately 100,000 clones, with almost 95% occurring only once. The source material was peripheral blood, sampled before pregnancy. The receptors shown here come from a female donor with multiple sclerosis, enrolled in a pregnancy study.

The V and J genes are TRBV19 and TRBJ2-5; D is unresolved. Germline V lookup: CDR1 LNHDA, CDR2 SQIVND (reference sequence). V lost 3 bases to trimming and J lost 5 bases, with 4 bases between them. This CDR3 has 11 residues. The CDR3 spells CASSIMETQYF. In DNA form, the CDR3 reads TGTGCCAGTAGTATTATGGAGACCCAGTACTTC.

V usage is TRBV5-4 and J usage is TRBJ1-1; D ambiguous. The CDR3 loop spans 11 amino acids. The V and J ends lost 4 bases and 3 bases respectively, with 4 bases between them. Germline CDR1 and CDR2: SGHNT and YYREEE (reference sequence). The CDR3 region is CASSTYTEAFF. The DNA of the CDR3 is TGTGCCAGCAGCACATACACTGAAGCTTTCTTT.

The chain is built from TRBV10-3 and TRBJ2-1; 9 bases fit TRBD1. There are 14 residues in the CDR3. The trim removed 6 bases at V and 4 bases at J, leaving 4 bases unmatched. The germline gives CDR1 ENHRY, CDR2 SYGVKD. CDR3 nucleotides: TGTGCCATCAGGGGACAGGGATTATACAATGAGCAGTTCTTC. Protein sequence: CAIRGQGLYNEQFF.

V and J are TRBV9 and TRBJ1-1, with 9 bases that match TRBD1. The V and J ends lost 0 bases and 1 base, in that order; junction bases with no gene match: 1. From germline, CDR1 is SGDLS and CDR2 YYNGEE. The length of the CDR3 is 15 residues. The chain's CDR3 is CASSVEGQGNTEAFF. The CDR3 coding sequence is TGTGCCAGCAGCGTAGAGGGACAGGGGAACACTGAAGCTTTCTTT.

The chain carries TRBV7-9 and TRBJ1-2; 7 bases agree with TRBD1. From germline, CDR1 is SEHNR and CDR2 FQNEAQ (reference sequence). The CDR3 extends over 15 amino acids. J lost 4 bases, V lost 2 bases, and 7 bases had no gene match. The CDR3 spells CASSLSRTGTYGYTF. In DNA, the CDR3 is TGTGCCAGCAGCTTATCCCGGACAGGAACCTATGGCTACACCTTC. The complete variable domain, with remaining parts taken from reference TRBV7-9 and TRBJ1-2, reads DTGVSQNPRHKITKRGQNVTFRCDPISEHNRLYWYRQTLGQGPEFLTYFQNEAQLEKSRLLSDRFSAERPKGSFSTLEIQRTEQGDSAMYLCASSLSRTGTYGYTFGSGTRLTVV.

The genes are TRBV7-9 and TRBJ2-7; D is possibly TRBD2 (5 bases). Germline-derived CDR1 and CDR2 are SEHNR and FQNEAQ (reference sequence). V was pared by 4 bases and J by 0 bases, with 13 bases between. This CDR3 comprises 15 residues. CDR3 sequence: CASSSLALGSYEQYF. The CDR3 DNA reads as TGTGCCAGCAGCTCCCTAGCTCTGGGCTCCTACGAGCAGTACTTC.

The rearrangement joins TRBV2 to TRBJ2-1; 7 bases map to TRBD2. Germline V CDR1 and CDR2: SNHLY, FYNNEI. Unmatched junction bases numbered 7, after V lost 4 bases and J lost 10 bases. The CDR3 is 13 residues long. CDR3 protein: CASSGGTIDEQFF. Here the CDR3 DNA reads TGTGCCAGCAGTGGGGGGACTATCGACGAGCAGTTCTTC.

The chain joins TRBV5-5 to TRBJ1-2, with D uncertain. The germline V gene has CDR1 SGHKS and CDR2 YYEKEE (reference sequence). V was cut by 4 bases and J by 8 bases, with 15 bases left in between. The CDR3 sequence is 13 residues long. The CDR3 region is CASSHLGSQGYTF. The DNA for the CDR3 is TGTGCCAGCAGCCACCTCGGGTCGCAAGGCTACACCTTC.

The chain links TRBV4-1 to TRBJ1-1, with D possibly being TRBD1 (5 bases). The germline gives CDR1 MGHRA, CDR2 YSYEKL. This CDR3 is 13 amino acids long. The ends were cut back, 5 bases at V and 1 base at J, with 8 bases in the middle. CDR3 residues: CASSATGNTEAFF. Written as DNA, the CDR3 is TGCGCCAGCAGCGCCACAGGGAACACTGAAGCTTTCTTT.